These 16 T cell receptor beta chains share one sample of origin, sequenced in a study of response to subunit inactivated influenza vaccine. Each CDR3 protein gets one entry after TCRdb re-called the RT-PCR reads with MiXCR. The table includes about 570,000 distinct CDR3 sequences, around 11% detected once. These same records also appear under a second study, on T cells expressing NK-cell markers. As reported in that work: A 5'RACE template switching approach incorporating UMIs was used to make TCR beta cDNA.

The specimen was PBMCs from blood, collected on the day of vaccination. The source is a man in his fifties who received an inactivated influenza vaccine.

This clonotype was detected only a few times. The chain recombines TRBV7-9 with TRBJ2-7, with D possibly being TRBD1 (5 bases). Germline-derived CDR1 and CDR2 are SEHNR and FQNEAQ (reference sequence). The CDR3 length is 15 residues. V lost 3 bases and J 2 bases, leaving 14 bases between the germline ends. CDR3 loop: CASSFQGMGAYEQYF. In nucleotides, the CDR3 is TGTGCCAGCAGCTTCCAGGGAATGGGCGCCTACGAGCAGTACTTC.

This clonotype was seen only a few times. V gene TRBV7-2 combines with J gene TRBJ1-5; D gene uncertain. The ends were cut back, 7 bases at V and 4 bases at J, with 11 bases in the middle. CDR3 length: 13 amino acids. CDR1 and CDR2 (germline): SGHTA, FQGNSA. CDR3 bases: TGTGCCAGCACCAAAGACCGGAATCAGCCCCAGCATTTT. Protein: CASTKDRNQPQHF. Supplemented by reference TRBV7-2 and TRBJ1-5, the full variable domain reads GAGVSQSPSNKVTEKGKDVELRCDPISGHTALYWYRQSLGQGLEFLIYFQGNSAPDKSGLPSDRFSAERTGGSVSTLTIQRTQQEDSAVYLCASTKDRNQPQHFGDGTRLSIL.

This clonotype was seen only a few times. The chain recombines TRBV28 with TRBJ2-7, with TRBD2 as a possible D gene (6 bases). CDR1 and CDR2 from the germline V gene are MDHEN and SYDVKM. This CDR3 comprises 12 residues. The ends were cut back, 4 bases at V and 6 bases at J, with 10 bases in the middle. The CDR3 DNA reads TGTGCCAGCAGTTCCTTAGCGGTCGAGCAGTACTTC. Its translation is CASSSLAVEQYF.

This clonotype came up many times. The chain uses TRBV29-1 and TRBJ2-2, with D perhaps TRBD2 (6 bases). CDR1 SQVTM and CDR2 ANQGSEA come from the germline V gene. CDR3 size: 14 residues. Trimming pared 6 bases from V and 0 bases from J, leaving 11 bases between. Here the CDR3 DNA reads TGCAGCGTCGAGCGGGTGGCGAACACCGGGGAGCTGTTTTTT. Its translation: CSVERVANTGELFF.

The gene calls are TRBV19 and TRBJ1-2, with D tentatively TRBD1 (5 bases). Germline lookup yields CDR1 LNHDA and CDR2 SQIVND (reference sequence). The V and J ends lost 1 base and 3 bases respectively, with 9 bases between them. There are 14 residues in the CDR3. The CDR3 region is CASSIGQRYYGYTF. CDR3 coding DNA: TGTGCCAGTAGTATAGGACAGCGTTACTATGGCTACACCTTC.

This clonotype was detected a few times. The rearrangement uses TRBV2 and TRBJ2-2; 7 bases are shared with TRBD2. Trimming removed 6 bases from V and 2 bases from J; junction bases left unmatched: 9. The germline V gene encodes CDR1 SNHLY and CDR2 FYNNEI. This CDR3 is 16 amino acids long. This chain's CDR3 is CASRAPGGRNTGELFF. CDR3 in DNA: TGTGCCAGCAGGGCCCCTGGCGGGAGAAACACCGGGGAGCTGTTTTTT.

V gene TRBV7-2 combines with J gene TRBJ2-3; D may be TRBD1 (7 bases). Deletions cut 4 bases from V and 3 bases from J, with 20 bases between. Germline V lookup: CDR1 SGHTA, CDR2 FQGNSA. This CDR3 is built from 17 residues. The CDR3 sequence is CASSSRGGRGWTDTQYF. The CDR3 nucleotides read TGTGCCAGCAGCTCCCGGGGAGGCAGGGGGTGGACAGATACGCAGTATTTT.

This clonotype was counted between two and nine times. V is TRBV5-1 and J is TRBJ2-1, with D possibly matching TRBD1 (5 bases). The V end lost 4 bases, the J end lost 1 base, and 9 bases lay between the germline ends. The CDR3 totals 14 residues. Per the germline V gene, CDR1 is SGHRS and CDR2 is YFSETQ. The CDR3, as DNA: TGCGCCAGCAGCAAACAGGAATCCTACAATGAGCAGTTCTTC. Encoded protein: CASSKQESYNEQFF.

The rearrangement uses TRBV7-2 and TRBJ2-1; weak D call: TRBD2 (6 bases). CDR1 SGHTA and CDR2 FQGNSA come from the germline V gene. The CDR3 length is 13 residues. V lost 7 bases and J 9 bases, leaving 16 bases between the germline ends. In nucleotides, the CDR3 is TGTGCCAGCACCCCCTCGGGAGCGTTTGAGCAGTTCTTC. Translating gives CASTPSGAFEQFF.

In its sample, this clonotype was seen a few times. This chain links TRBV14 with TRBJ1-2, with a tentative D call TRBD1 (5 bases). The CDR3 sequence is 17 residues long. With 1 base removed from V and 0 bases from J, the gap between germline ends came to 15 bases. Germline assignment: CDR1 SGHDN and CDR2 FVKESK. CDR3 sequence reads: CASSQVGGVWSNYGYTF. CDR3 in DNA: TGTGCCAGCAGCCAAGTTGGAGGGGTTTGGTCTAACTATGGCTACACCTTC.

This clonotype has just a few counts. The CDR3 here is CASSLEEEAFF. CDR3 sequence (DNA): TGTGCCAGCAGCTTAGAGGAGGAAGCTTTCTTT. The rearrangement uses TRBV7-9 and TRBJ1-1; no clear D gene. The germline gives CDR1 SEHNR, CDR2 FQNEAQ (reference sequence). The CDR3 runs to 11 residues. V was cut by 1 base and J by 8 bases, with 5 bases left in between.

Points on this clonotype: Compared with germline, one end of the junction differs, possibly owing to a read error. The V gene is TRBV20-1, the J gene TRBJ2-1; 9 bases are a match to TRBD1. Germline V CDR1 and CDR2: DFQATT, SNEGSKA (reference sequence). The CDR3 contains 16 residues. CDR3 amino acids: CCASDRGASSYNEQFF. As DNA, the CDR3 is TGCTGTGCTAGTGACAGGGGGGCAAGCTCCTACAATGAGCAGTTCTTC.

This clonotype was seen more than once but under ten times. The rearrangement uses TRBV11-2 and TRBJ1-6; tentatively, D is TRBD1 (6 bases). The V gene's germline CDR1 is SGHAT and CDR2 FQNNGV. Trimming took off 4 bases at V and 6 bases at J, with 19 bases between the two ends. This CDR3 contains 17 residues. CDR3 region: CASSSSDRTEFNSPLHF. The DNA for the CDR3 is TGTGCCAGCAGCTCCAGTGATCGGACAGAATTTAATTCACCCCTCCACTTT.

There are many counts of this clonotype. The chain uses TRBV7-2 and TRBJ2-2; a possible D gene is TRBD2 (5 bases). Trimming took off 4 bases at V and 3 bases at J, with 12 bases between the two ends. Germline lookup yields CDR1 SGHTA and CDR2 FQGNSA. The CDR3 runs to 15 residues. DNA of the CDR3: TGTGCCAGCAGCTGGGGAGACACTTACACCGGGGAGCTGTTTTTT. Translated: CASSWGDTYTGELFF.

This clonotype has at least ten counts. This chain uses TRBV20-1 with TRBJ1-5; 8 bases fit TRBD1. Germline CDR1 reads DFQATT; CDR2 reads SNEGSKA (reference sequence). The CDR3 extends over 14 amino acids. J lost 6 bases, V lost 5 bases, and 9 bases had no gene match. CDR3 protein: CSAYGQGAIQPQHF. The CDR3 DNA sequence: TGCAGTGCTTATGGACAGGGTGCTATTCAGCCCCAGCATTTT.

This clonotype was counted a few times. The chain joins TRBV7-8 to TRBJ2-7; a possible D gene is TRBD2 (5 bases). The V end was cut by 0 bases, the J end by 4 bases, with 10 bases between. Looked up from germline, CDR1 is SGHVS and CDR2 is FQNEAQ. The CDR3 sequence is 14 residues long. The CDR3 DNA is TGTGCCAGCAGCTTAGCGGGAGTGGATTACGAGCAGTACTTC. It is translated as CASSLAGVDYEQYF.